The 29 T cell receptor beta chains below all came from one sample that was sequenced in a study of CXCR3 chemokines and chemotherapy response in bladder cancer. TCRdb passed the PCR reads through MiXCR, listing each CDR3 protein once. This table has 8,100 or so distinct CDR3 sequences, over 9.5% appearing once. The specimen was collected from a patient whose treatment included neoadjuvant chemotherapy. The receptors here all came from a human donor with bladder cancer that responded to neoadjuvant chemotherapy.

This clonotype is judged medium-sized (0.01 to 0.1%). The chain carries TRBV10-3 and TRBJ2-7; D is perhaps TRBD1 (6 bases). The germline V and J ends were trimmed by 7 bases and 2 bases, with 15 bases remaining between them. CDR3 size: 14 residues. CDR1 and CDR2 from the germline V gene are ENHRY and SYGVKD. The CDR3: CAIKTDRIPYEQYF. The CDR3, as DNA: TGTGCCATCAAAACCGACAGGATTCCCTACGAGCAGTACTTC.

This clonotype has just a few counts. The chain recombines TRBV20-1 with TRBJ1-3, with D uncertain. Trimming pared 2 bases from V and 9 bases from J, leaving 5 bases between. Germline V gene sequence: CDR1 DFQATT, CDR2 SNEGSKA (reference sequence). The CDR3 is 10 residues long. The CDR3 spells CSARSGTIYF. CDR3 coding DNA: TGCAGTGCTAGATCCGGCACCATATATTTT.

This clonotype has more than one count but fewer than ten. The CDR3 region is CASSTGLADQETQYF. The CDR3 DNA is TGTGCCAGCAGTACCGGACTAGCGGACCAAGAGACCCAGTACTTC. This sequence joins TRBV6-5 and TRBJ2-5, with 10 bases aligning to TRBD2. The CDR3 has 15 residues. Germline V CDR1 and CDR2: MNHEY, SVGAGI. V gave up 5 bases and J gave up 0 bases; unmatched junction bases: 3.

This clonotype rates as medium-sized. The chain is built from TRBV29-1 and TRBJ2-1; possible D gene TRBD2, 6 bases. This CDR3 has 13 residues. The germline CDR1 and CDR2 sequences are SQVTM and ANQGSEA. Here the CDR3 reads CSGQGLSYNEQFF. DNA for the CDR3: TGCAGTGGGCAGGGACTCTCCTACAATGAGCAGTTCTTC.

This clonotype is medium-sized. CDR3 in DNA: TGTGCCGGTCGACAGACCGAAGATAATTCACCCCTCCACTTT. Its protein is CAGRQTEDNSPLHF. The gene calls are TRBV6-1 and TRBJ1-6; tentatively, D is TRBD1 (5 bases). CDR1 MNHNS and CDR2 SASEGT come from the germline V gene. The CDR3 contains 14 residues. V was trimmed by 11 bases and J by 5 bases, leaving 16 bases between them.

Many counts were recorded for this clonotype. This chain connects TRBV18 to TRBJ1-2; no definite D call. Trimming stripped 4 bases from V and 2 bases from J, with 5 bases between. This CDR3 region has 12 residues. Looked up from germline, CDR1 is KGHSH and CDR2 is LQKENI. CDR3 coding DNA: TGTGCCAGCTCACAGGAAAACTATGGCTACACCTTC. It is translated as CASSQENYGYTF.

The chain joins TRBV7-9 to TRBJ2-6, with a tentative D call TRBD2 (5 bases). Trimming removed 1 base at V and 0 bases at J, with 10 bases between. Per the germline V gene, CDR1 is SEHNR and CDR2 is FQNEAQ (reference sequence). The CDR3 covers 17 residues. The CDR3 nucleotides read TGTGCCAGCAGCTTAGACGTCGGAGGCTCTGGGGCCAACGTCCTGACTTTC. The encoded protein is CASSLDVGGSGANVLTF.

The table lists this clonotype with many counts. The chain recombines TRBV7-2 with TRBJ2-7, with TRBD2 as a possible D gene (6 bases). The germline V gene encodes CDR1 SGHTA and CDR2 FQGNSA. The CDR3 is 13 residues long. Trimming removed 1 base at V and 7 bases at J, with 11 bases between. The CDR3 here is CASSLEFRGEQYF. The CDR3 bases are TGTGCCAGCAGCTTAGAATTCCGGGGGGAGCAGTACTTC.

This clonotype was observed many times. The chain links TRBV29-1 to TRBJ1-5; a possible D gene is TRBD1 (5 bases). V was trimmed by 4 bases and J by 3 bases, leaving 16 bases between them. The germline CDR1 and CDR2 sequences are SQVTM and ANQGSEA. The CDR3 runs 15 residues. The CDR3 is CSVAKLGRLNQPQHF. The CDR3 nucleotides are TGCAGCGTTGCGAAACTGGGACGGCTCAATCAGCCCCAGCATTTT.

In its sample, this clonotype ranks as medium-sized (0.01 to 0.1%). The chain employs TRBV6-1 and TRBJ1-2; D remains unclear. With 0 bases removed from V and 4 bases from J, the gap between germline ends came to 9 bases. Looked up from germline, CDR1 is MNHNS and CDR2 is SASEGT. The CDR3 has 14 amino acids. The DNA of the CDR3 is TGTGCCAGCAGTGAAGCAAAAGTCCCCTATGGCTACACCTTC. Its protein is CASSEAKVPYGYTF.

By sample share, this clonotype is medium-sized. The chain employs TRBV18 and TRBJ1-1, with 8 bases lining up with TRBD1. The CDR3 is 16 residues long. Germline V CDR1 and CDR2: KGHSH, LQKENI. Trimming took 3 bases from V and 3 from J; bases not matched to a gene: 9. This chain's CDR3 is CASSPRGQGVDTEAFF. CDR3 coding DNA: TGTGCCAGCTCACCCCGCGGACAGGGCGTGGACACTGAAGCTTTCTTT.

This clonotype showed up many times. The rearrangement joins TRBV7-9 to TRBJ2-7; 8 nucleotides line up with TRBD1. V shed 7 bases, J shed 1 base, and the junction held 3 bases outside the gene matches. The CDR3 totals 13 residues. Germline CDR1 reads SEHNR; CDR2 reads FQNEAQ (reference sequence). Written as DNA, the CDR3 is TGTGCCAGCAAACGGACAGGGTCCTACGAGCAGTACTTC. This translates into CASKRTGSYEQYF.

The rearrangement links TRBV19 to TRBJ1-2; 8 nucleotides line up with TRBD1. The germline gives CDR1 LNHDA, CDR2 SQIVND (reference sequence). The CDR3 is 13 amino acids. V shed 8 bases, J shed 4 bases, and the junction held 6 bases outside the gene matches. CDR3 region: CASSGTGLYGYTF. The CDR3 DNA is TGTGCCAGTTCCGGGACAGGACTCTATGGCTACACCTTC. Filled out from reference TRBV19 and TRBJ1-2, the complete variable domain reads DGGITQSPKYLFRKEGQNVTLSCEQNLNHDAMYWYRQDPGQGLRLIYYSQIVNDFQKGDIAEGYSVSREKKESFPLTVTSAQKNPTAFYLCASSGTGLYGYTFGSGTRLTVV.

This clonotype showed up just a few times. The V and J genes are TRBV5-6 and TRBJ1-2; D is ambiguous. Germline CDR1 SGHDT, CDR2 YYEEEE. The CDR3 runs to 11 residues. V shed 4 bases and J shed 8 bases, with 9 bases lying between them. The CDR3 protein is CASSRSSGYTF. CDR3 nucleotide sequence: TGTGCCAGCAGCCGAAGCTCGGGCTACACCTTC. The full variable domain, in which reference TRBV5-6 and TRBJ1-2 provide the parts outside the CDR3, is DAGVTQSPTHLIKTRGQQVTLRCSPKSGHDTVSWYQQALGQGPQFIFQYYEEEERQRGNFPDRFSGHQFPNYSSELNVNALLLGDSALYLCASSRSSGYTFGSGTRLTVV.

By frequency in the sample, this clonotype is medium-sized. The chain uses TRBV6-5 and TRBJ2-1; 9 bases agree with TRBD1. Germline lookup yields CDR1 MNHEY and CDR2 SVGAGI. V shed 2 bases and J 7 bases; nucleotides not matched to a gene: 6. The CDR3 consists of 15 residues. CDR3 sequence: CASSYTGTGRNEQFF. CDR3 in DNA: TGTGCCAGCAGTTACACCGGGACAGGGAGAAATGAGCAGTTCTTC.

This clonotype was detected a few times. This chain connects TRBV27 to TRBJ2-2; D gene ambiguous. CDR1 MNHEY and CDR2 SMNVEV come from the germline V gene (reference sequence). This CDR3 is built from 14 residues. V was cut by 3 bases and J by 2 bases, with 7 bases left in between. CDR3 DNA sequence: TGTGCCAGCAGTTTTAAGGTTAACACCGGGGAGCTGTTTTTT. Translation: CASSFKVNTGELFF.

There are a few counts of this clonotype. The chain has TRBV14 and TRBJ1-1; D is undetermined. CDR1 is SGHDN and CDR2 is FVKESK in the germline V gene. This CDR3 region has 13 residues. V was clipped by 0 bases and J by 10 bases, with 12 bases between them. DNA for the CDR3: TGTGCCAGCAGCCAAGATCTCCCGGCGGGAGCTTTCTTT. Protein: CASSQDLPAGAFF.

This clonotype was counted at least ten times. This rearrangement joins TRBV18 to TRBJ1-5, with a tentative D call TRBD1 (6 bases). This CDR3 region has 15 residues. CDR1 and CDR2 from the germline V gene are KGHSH and LQKENI. Trimming took off 0 bases at V and 2 bases at J, with 8 bases between the two ends. The CDR3: CASSPPAGGNQPQHF. As DNA, the CDR3 is TGTGCCAGCTCACCACCCGCAGGGGGCAATCAGCCCCAGCATTTT.

Judged by abundance, this clonotype is medium-sized. The CDR3 nucleotides are TGTGCCAGCAGCTCGGGACCCCACTCCGAGCAGTACTTC. Translating it yields CASSSGPHSEQYF. The genes are TRBV13 and TRBJ2-7; D may correspond to TRBD1 or TRBD2 (5 bases each). Trimming shortened V by 4 bases and J by 6 bases, and 13 bases separated the two germline ends. The length of the CDR3 is 13 residues. Germline V lookup: CDR1 PRHDT, CDR2 FYEKMQ (reference sequence). Variable domain in full (rest from reference TRBV13 and TRBJ2-7): AAGVIQSPRHLIKEKRETATLKCYPIPRHDTVYWYQQGPGQDPQFLISFYEKMQSDKGSIPDRFSAQQFSDYHSELNMSSLELGDSALYFCASSSGPHSEQYFGPGTRLTVT.

Concerning this clonotype: A far larger clone is only one base removed, so a read error is likely. The J gene is TRBJ2-7, the V gene TRBV6-6; D is unresolved. The CDR3 loop spans 14 amino acids. Per the germline V gene, CDR1 is MNHNY and CDR2 is SVGAGI (reference sequence). The CDR3 coding sequence is TGTGCCAGCAGCCCCCCGACGGATGTCTATGGCTCCACCTTC. Its translation is CASSPPTDVYGSTF.

This clonotype was counted at least ten times. The chain joins TRBV27 to TRBJ2-7; weak D call: TRBD1 (6 bases). This CDR3 has 14 amino acids. Trimming took off 2 bases at V and 6 bases at J, with 14 bases between the two ends. Germline CDR1 reads MNHEY; CDR2 reads SMNVEV (reference sequence). CDR3 amino acids: CASSLRRGDTEQYF. The CDR3 nucleotides are TGTGCCAGCAGTTTACGACGAGGGGACACCGAGCAGTACTTC.

The CDR3 loop is CASSFRLAGGQGGTDTQYF. CDR3 nucleotide sequence: TGTGCCAGCAGCTTTAGACTAGCGGGGGGGCAGGGAGGGACAGATACGCAGTATTTT. The gene calls are TRBV7-2 and TRBJ2-3; TRBD2 aligns across 14 bases. CDR3 size: 19 residues. Trimming cost V 3 bases and J 3 bases; bases outside gene matches: 11. CDR1 is SGHTA, CDR2 FQGNSA, per germline.

This clonotype occurred many times. This rearrangement joins TRBV6-5 to TRBJ2-5; 12 bases line up with TRBD2. CDR1 MNHEY and CDR2 SVGAGI come from the germline V gene. J lost 7 bases, V lost 2 bases, and 14 bases had no gene match. CDR3 length: 18 residues. The CDR3 sequence: CASSYGELAGGPLMTQYF. The DNA of the CDR3 is TGTGCCAGCAGTTACGGGGAACTAGCGGGAGGACCTCTTATGACCCAGTACTTC.

This clonotype was seen a handful of times. The rearrangement joins TRBV6-5 to TRBJ2-4; the match to TRBD1 covers 11 bases. V trimming: 5 bases; J trimming: 7 bases; junction bases outside the gene matches: 7. The CDR3 runs 15 residues. Germline V lookup: CDR1 MNHEY, CDR2 SVGAGI. CDR3 sequence (DNA): TGTGCCAGCAGTAGGGGACAGGGGGGACGGAACATTCAGTACTTC. It specifies CASSRGQGGRNIQYF.

This clonotype was detected only a few times. V and J are TRBV20-1 and TRBJ2-3; 8 bases match TRBD2. Germline CDR1 and CDR2: DFQATT and SNEGSKA (reference sequence). V lost 4 bases, J lost 1 base, and 4 bases stayed unmatched. This CDR3 region has 14 residues. CDR3: CSAKTSAGTDTQYF. The CDR3 coding sequence is TGCAGTGCTAAGACTAGCGCGGGCACAGATACGCAGTATTTT.

This clonotype was picked up many times. This chain links TRBV6-5 with TRBJ2-3; 16 bases align to TRBD2. The length of the CDR3 is 16 residues. Per the germline V gene, CDR1 is MNHEY and CDR2 is SVGAGI. V lost 5 bases and J lost 5; bases outside the gene matches: 4. The CDR3 sequence is CASSPGLAGGEDTQYF. In DNA form, the CDR3 reads TGTGCCAGCAGTCCGGGACTAGCGGGGGGGGAAGATACGCAGTATTTT.

This clonotype was found many times. The V gene is TRBV7-9, the J gene TRBJ2-3; weak D call: TRBD1 (5 bases). The CDR3 length is 16 residues. Germline V gene lookup returns CDR1 SEHNR and CDR2 FQNEAQ (reference sequence). Trimming removed 2 bases at V and 4 bases at J, with 16 bases between. The CDR3 DNA follows: TGTGCCAGCAGCTTAATAGGAGTGGGGCGCGCAGATACGCAGTATTTT. Encoded protein: CASSLIGVGRADTQYF.

This clonotype was found many times. The rearrangement uses TRBV9 and TRBJ1-2; the match to TRBD1 covers 7 bases. J lost 2 bases, V lost 4 bases, and 8 bases had no gene match. Germline loops: CDR1 SGDLS, CDR2 YYNGEE. The CDR3 sequence is 15 residues long. CDR3 sequence reads: CASSTHRGPNYGYTF. For the CDR3, the DNA is TGTGCCAGCAGCACCCACAGGGGACCAAACTATGGCTACACCTTC.

The genes are TRBV6-1 and TRBJ1-2; D gene unclear. V shed 6 bases and J shed 2 bases, with 7 bases lying between them. The germline V gene encodes CDR1 MNHNS and CDR2 SASEGT. The CDR3 length is 12 residues. CDR3 sequence: CASRMLNYGYTF. DNA for the CDR3: TGTGCCAGCAGGATGCTAAACTATGGCTACACCTTC.